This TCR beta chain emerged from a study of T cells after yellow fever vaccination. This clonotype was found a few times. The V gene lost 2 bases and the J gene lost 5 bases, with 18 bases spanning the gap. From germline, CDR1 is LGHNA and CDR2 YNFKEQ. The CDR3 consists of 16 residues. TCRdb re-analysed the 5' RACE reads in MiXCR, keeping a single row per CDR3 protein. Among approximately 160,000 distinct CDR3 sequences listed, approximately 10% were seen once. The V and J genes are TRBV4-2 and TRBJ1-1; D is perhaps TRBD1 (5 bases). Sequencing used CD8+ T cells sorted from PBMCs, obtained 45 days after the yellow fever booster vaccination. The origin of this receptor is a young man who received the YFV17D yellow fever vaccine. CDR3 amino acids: CASSQTTLGRGTEAFF. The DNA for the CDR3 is TGTGCCAGCAGCCAAACCACATTAGGTCGGGGGACTGAAGCTTTCTTT.